This entry is about one T cell receptor beta chain. Antigen specificity is unknown. The method was immunoSEQ multiplex PCR; TCRdb's version includes in-frame clones alone and lacks a portion of them. The top ten hold under 50% of the sample, which has about 3,200 clones, roughly 88% seen once. The sample is drawn from a study of STAT3 mutations in large granular lymphocyte leukemia. V lost 3 bases and J lost 4, with 10 bases in between. Germline V gene sequence: CDR1 SNHLY, CDR2 FYNNEI. This CDR3 region has 13 residues. Study-wide points: Every T-LGLL patient had at least one immunodominant TCRbeta clonotype.

The rearrangement uses TRBV2 and TRBJ2-7; D possibly corresponds to TRBD2 (7 bases). The source of this sequence is a man aged 40-50 years with T-cell large granular lymphocyte leukemia. Some clones in this sample may be carry-over from other donors' samples. Input material: peripheral blood mononuclear cells. The CDR3 nucleotides are TGTGCCAGCAGTGAGAGGGGGGGGTACGAGCAGTACTTC. Translating it yields CASSERGGYEQYF.